One sample yielded the 3 T cell receptor beta chains listed below, sequenced in a study of blood T cell repertoires in COVID-19 (dated by TCRdb to between 2020 and 2021). Library construction relied on the immunoSEQ multiplex PCR assay. The immuneACCESS repertoire file appears here via TCRdb, limited to in-frame rearrangements. These files lack a portion of the clones; in checked studies, under half of the deficit traces to unresolved V genes, and the cause of the others is not known. This sample lists about 59,000 clones; 80% to 95% were detected once. The top ten hold approximately 15% of the sample. The sequencing input was peripheral blood. Source of these receptors: an elderly man with acute or convalescent COVID-19.

The chain couples TRBV23-1 to TRBJ2-5; 7 positions match TRBD1. TRBV23-1 is an open reading frame whose function is uncertain. This CDR3 spans 16 amino acids. Trimming took 3 bases from V and 5 from J; bases not matched to a gene: 12. CDR3 region: CASSQTHTGVGETQYF. CDR3 DNA sequence: TGCGCCAGCAGTCAGACGCATACAGGGGTAGGGGAGACCCAGTACTTC.

The J gene is TRBJ2-3, the V gene TRBV2; TRBD1 aligns across 7 bases. The CDR3 loop spans 16 amino acids. Germline lookup yields CDR1 SNHLY and CDR2 FYNNEI. The V and J ends lost 6 bases and 0 bases, in that order; junction bases with no gene match: 9. CDR3 protein: CASRERTGTSTDTQYF. CDR3 nucleotide sequence: TGTGCCAGCAGGGAAAGGACAGGAACTAGCACAGATACGCAGTATTTT. The full variable domain, rest sourced from reference TRBV2 and TRBJ2-3, is EPEVTQTPSHQVTQMGQEVILRCVPISNHLYFYWYRQILGQKVEFLVSFYNNEISEKSEIFDDQFSVERPDGSNFTLKIRSTKLEDSAMYFCASRERTGTSTDTQYFGPGTRLTVL.

This chain uses TRBV5-1 with TRBJ2-5; 7 bases are a match to TRBD2. This CDR3 is 15 amino acids long. Germline-derived CDR1 and CDR2 are SGHRS and YFSETQ. After removal of 0 bases from V and 1 base from J, the junction contained 3 bases not matched to a gene. The CDR3 loop is CASSLGGLTQETQYF. Written as DNA, the CDR3 is TGCGCCAGCAGCTTGGGGGGACTAACCCAAGAGACCCAGTACTTC.